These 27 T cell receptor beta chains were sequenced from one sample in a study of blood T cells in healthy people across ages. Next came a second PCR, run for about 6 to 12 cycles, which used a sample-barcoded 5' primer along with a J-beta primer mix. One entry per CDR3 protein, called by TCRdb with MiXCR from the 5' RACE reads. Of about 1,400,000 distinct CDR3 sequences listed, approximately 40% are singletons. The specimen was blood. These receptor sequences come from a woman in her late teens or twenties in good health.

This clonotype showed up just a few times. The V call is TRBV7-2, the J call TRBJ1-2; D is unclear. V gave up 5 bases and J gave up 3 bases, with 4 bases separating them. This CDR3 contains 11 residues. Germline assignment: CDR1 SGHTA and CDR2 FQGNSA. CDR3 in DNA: TGTGCCAGCAGCCCGTACTATGGCTACACCTTC. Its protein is CASSPYYGYTF.

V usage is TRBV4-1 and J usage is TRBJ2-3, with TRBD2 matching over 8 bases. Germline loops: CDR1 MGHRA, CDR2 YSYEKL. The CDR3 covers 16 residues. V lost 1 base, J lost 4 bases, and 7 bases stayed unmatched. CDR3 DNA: TGCGCCAGCAGCCAAGGTCCGGGGGGGGGCGCAGATACGCAGTATTTT. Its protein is CASSQGPGGGADTQYF.

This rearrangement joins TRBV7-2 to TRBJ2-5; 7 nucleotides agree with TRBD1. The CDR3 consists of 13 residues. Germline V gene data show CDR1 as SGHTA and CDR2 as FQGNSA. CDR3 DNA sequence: TGTGCAAGCCGGGACAGAAACCAAGAGACCCAGTACTTC. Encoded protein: CASRDRNQETQYF.

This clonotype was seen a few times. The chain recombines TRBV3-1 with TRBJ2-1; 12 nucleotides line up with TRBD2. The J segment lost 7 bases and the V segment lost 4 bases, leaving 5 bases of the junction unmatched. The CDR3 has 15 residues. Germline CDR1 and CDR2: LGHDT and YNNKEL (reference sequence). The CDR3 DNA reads TGTGCCAGCAGCCTCCACGGGACTAGCGGGAATGAGCAGTTCTTC. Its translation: CASSLHGTSGNEQFF.

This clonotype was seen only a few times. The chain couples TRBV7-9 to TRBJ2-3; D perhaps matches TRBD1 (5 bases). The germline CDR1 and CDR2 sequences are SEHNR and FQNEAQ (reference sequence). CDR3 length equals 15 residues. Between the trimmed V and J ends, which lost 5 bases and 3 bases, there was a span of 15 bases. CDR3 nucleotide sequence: TGTGCCAGCAGCCCCAGGGAATTGAGTACAGATACGCAGTATTTT. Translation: CASSPRELSTDTQYF.

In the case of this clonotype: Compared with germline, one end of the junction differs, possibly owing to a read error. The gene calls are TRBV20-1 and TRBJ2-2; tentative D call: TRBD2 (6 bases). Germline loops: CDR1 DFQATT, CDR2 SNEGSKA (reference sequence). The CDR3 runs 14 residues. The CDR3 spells CSASSSANTGEPFF. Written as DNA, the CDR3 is TGCAGTGCTAGTTCTAGCGCGAACACCGGGGAGCCGTTTTTT.

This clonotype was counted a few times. The CDR3 nucleotides read TGTGCCATCAGTGGGCCCAAGACAGGAGGCAACTATGGCTACACCTTC. Encoded protein: CAISGPKTGGNYGYTF. V gene TRBV10-3 combines with J gene TRBJ1-2; D perhaps matches TRBD1 (6 bases). This CDR3 is built from 16 residues. V lost 4 bases and J 2 bases, leaving 17 bases between the germline ends. In germline, CDR1 is ENHRY, CDR2 SYGVKD.

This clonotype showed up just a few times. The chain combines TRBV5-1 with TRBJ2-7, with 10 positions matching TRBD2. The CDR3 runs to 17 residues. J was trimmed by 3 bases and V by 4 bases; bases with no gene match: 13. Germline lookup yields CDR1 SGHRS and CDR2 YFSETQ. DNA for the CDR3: TGCGCCAGCAGCCTATTTACTAGCGGGGACCAATTCTACGAGCAGTACTTC. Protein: CASSLFTSGDQFYEQYF.

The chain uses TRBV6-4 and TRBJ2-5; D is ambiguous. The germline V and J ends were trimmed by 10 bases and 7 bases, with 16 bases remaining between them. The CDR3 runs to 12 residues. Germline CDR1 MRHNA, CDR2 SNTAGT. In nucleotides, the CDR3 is TGTGCCAACCTAGACCCGCGCCGGACCCAGTACTTC. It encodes CANLDPRRTQYF.

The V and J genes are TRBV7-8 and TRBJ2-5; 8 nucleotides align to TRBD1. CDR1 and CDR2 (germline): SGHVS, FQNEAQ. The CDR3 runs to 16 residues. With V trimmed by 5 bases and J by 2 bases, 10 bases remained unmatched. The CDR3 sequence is CASSQEPGQAQETQYF. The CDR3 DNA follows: TGTGCCAGCAGCCAAGAACCGGGACAGGCACAAGAGACCCAGTACTTC.

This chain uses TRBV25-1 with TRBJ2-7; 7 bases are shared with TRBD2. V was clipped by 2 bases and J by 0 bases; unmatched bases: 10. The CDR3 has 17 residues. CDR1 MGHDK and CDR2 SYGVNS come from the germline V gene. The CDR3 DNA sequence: TGTGCCAGCAGTGAAGAAGGGGAGGGTTCCAGCTCCTACGAGCAGTACTTC. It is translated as CASSEEGEGSSSYEQYF.

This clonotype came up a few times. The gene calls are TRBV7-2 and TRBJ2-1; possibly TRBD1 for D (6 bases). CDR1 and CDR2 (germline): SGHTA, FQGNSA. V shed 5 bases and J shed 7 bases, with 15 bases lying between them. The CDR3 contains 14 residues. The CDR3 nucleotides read TGTGCCAGCAGCCCCCAGGGGCTAGTGAATGAGCAGTTCTTC. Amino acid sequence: CASSPQGLVNEQFF.

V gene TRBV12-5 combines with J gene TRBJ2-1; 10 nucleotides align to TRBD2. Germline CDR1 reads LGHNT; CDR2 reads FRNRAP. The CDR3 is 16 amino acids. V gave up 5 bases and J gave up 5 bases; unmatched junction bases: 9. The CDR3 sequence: CASGLDSGGPHNEQFF. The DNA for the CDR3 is TGTGCTAGTGGTCTCGATAGCGGGGGGCCCCACAATGAGCAGTTCTTC. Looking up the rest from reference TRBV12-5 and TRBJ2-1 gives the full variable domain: DARVTQTPRHKVTEMGQEVTMRCQPILGHNTVFWYRQTMMQGLELLAYFRNRAPLDDSGMPKDRFSAEMPDATLATLKIQPSEPRDSAVYFCASGLDSGGPHNEQFFGPGTRLTVL.

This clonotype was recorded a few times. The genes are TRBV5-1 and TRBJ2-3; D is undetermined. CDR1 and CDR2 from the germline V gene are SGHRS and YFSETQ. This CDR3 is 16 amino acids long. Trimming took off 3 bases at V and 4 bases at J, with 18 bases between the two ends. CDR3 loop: CASSSPVPHGADTQYF. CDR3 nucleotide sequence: TGCGCCAGCAGCTCCCCCGTCCCCCATGGGGCAGATACGCAGTATTTT.

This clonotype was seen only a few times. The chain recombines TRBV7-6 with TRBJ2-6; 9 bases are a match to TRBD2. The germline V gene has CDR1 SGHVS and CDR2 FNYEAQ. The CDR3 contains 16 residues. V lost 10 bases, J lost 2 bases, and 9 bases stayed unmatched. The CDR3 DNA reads TGTGCCATAGCGGGGGACAGATTAACTGGGGCCAACGTCCTGACTTTC. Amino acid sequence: CAIAGDRLTGANVLTF.

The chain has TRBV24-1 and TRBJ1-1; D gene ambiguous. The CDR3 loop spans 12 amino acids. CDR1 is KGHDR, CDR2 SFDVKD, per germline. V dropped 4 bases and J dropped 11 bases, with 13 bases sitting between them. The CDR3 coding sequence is TGTGCCACCAGTGAAGCCCTCGGACTTGCTTTCTTT. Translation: CATSEALGLAFF.

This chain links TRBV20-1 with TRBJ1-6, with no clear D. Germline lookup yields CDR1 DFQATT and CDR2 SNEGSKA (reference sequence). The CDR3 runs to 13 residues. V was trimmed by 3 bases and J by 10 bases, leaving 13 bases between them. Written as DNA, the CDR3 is TGCAGTGCTAGTGGGCAGGAGTGGTCACCCCTCCACTTT. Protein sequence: CSASGQEWSPLHF.

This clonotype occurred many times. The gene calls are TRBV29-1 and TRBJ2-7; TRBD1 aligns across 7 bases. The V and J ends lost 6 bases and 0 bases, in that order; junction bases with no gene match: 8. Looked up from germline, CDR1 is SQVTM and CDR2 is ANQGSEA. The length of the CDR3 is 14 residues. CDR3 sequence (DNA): TGCAGCGTCGAAACCCGGACAGGCTCCTACGAGCAGTACTTC. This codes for CSVETRTGSYEQYF.

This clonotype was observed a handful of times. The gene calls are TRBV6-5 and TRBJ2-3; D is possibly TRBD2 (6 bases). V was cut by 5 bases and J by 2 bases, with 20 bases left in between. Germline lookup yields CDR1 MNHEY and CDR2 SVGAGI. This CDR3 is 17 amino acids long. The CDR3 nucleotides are TGTGCCAGCAGTCCTCTCGGGGGTACCCTACACACAGATACGCAGTATTTT. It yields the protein CASSPLGGTLHTDTQYF.

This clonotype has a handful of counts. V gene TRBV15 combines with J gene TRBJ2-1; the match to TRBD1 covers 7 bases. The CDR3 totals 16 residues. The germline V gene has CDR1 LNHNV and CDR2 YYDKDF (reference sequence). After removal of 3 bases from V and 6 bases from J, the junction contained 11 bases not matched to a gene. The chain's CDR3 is CATSSPRQGPSNEQFF. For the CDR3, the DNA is TGTGCCACCAGCAGCCCCAGACAGGGTCCTTCCAATGAGCAGTTCTTC.

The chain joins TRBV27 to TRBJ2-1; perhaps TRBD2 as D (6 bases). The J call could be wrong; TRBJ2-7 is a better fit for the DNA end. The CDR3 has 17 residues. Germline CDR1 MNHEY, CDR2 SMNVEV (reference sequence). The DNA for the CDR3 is TGTGCCAGCAGTTTATTCGCGGGACGAGCGGAATACAATGAGCAGTACTTC. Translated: CASSLFAGRAEYNEQYF.

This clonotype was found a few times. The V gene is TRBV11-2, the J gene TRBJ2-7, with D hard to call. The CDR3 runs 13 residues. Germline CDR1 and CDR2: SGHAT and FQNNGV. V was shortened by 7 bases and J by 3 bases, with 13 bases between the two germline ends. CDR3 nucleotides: TGTGCCAGCACCTTCAGTAATATCTACGAGCAGTACTTC. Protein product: CASTFSNIYEQYF.

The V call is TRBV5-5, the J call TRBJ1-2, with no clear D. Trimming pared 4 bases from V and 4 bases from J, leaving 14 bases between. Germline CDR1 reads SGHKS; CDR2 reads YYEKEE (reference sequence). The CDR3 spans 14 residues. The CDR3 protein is CASSPEEARYGYTF. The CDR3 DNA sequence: TGTGCCAGCAGCCCCGAAGAAGCCCGCTATGGCTACACCTTC.

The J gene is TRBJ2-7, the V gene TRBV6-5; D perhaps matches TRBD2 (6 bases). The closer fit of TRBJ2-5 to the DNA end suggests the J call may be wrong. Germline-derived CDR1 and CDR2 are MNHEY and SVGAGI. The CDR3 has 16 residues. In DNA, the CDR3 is TGTGCCAGCAGTTCCCCGCTCCCGGGACTTCAGGAGACCCAGTACTTC. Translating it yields CASSSPLPGLQETQYF.

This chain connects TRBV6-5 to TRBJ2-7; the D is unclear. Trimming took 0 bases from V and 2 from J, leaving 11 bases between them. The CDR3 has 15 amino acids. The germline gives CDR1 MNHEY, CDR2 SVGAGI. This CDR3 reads CASSYSRYGAYEQYF. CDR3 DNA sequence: TGTGCCAGCAGTTACTCGAGGTACGGCGCCTACGAGCAGTACTTC.

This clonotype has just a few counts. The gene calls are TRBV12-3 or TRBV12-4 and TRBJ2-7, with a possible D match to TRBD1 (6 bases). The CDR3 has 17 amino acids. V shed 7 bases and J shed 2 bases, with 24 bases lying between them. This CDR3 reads CASTQMRGTPLTYEQYF. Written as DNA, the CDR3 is TGTGCCAGCACCCAAATGAGGGGGACCCCCCTGACCTACGAGCAGTACTTC.

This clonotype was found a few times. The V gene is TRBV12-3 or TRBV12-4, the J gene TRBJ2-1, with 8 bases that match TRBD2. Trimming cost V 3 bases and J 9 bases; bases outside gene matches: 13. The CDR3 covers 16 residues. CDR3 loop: CASSLGLAGGRGEQFF. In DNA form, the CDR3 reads TGTGCCAGCAGTTTGGGGTTGGCGGGGGGCCGAGGTGAGCAGTTCTTC.